This T cell receptor (beta chain) emerged from a study of shared clonotypes between healthy human individuals. Study-wide results and caveats: Researchers found naive subsets generally carried larger estimated richness than memory subsets. Non-shared clonotypes displayed generation probabilities falling below those of clonotypes present in all four donors.

The table came from immunoSEQ multiplex PCR; TCRdb's copy has only in-frame clones and leaves some out. The repertoire consists of some 740,000 clones, with around 92% occurring once and the leading ten covering nearly 25%. Naive CD8 cells comprised CD45RO-negative, CCR7-positively selected cells, excluding terminally differentiated effector memory CD45RA+ cells. Points on this clone: No antigen is known for it.

The CDR3 totals 17 residues. V lost 4 bases and J 3 bases, leaving 21 bases between the germline ends. Germline-derived CDR1 and CDR2 are SGHAT and FQNNGV. The genes are TRBV11-2 and TRBJ1-1; weak D call: TRBD1 (6 bases). This TCR was sampled from a man aged 25-45 years in good health. The sequenced sample consisted of naive CD8+ T cells sorted from blood. This CDR3 reads CASSSDSRGWRYTEAFF. CDR3 bases: TGTGCCAGCAGCTCGGACTCCAGGGGATGGCGGTACACTGAAGCTTTCTTT.